The present entry profiles one T cell receptor beta chain with its context. This sample is drawn from a study of shared clonotypes between healthy human individuals. The protocol was immunoSEQ multiplex PCR, while the TCRdb copy is restricted to in-frame clones and leaves out a portion. The sample has roughly 380,000 clones; about 96% are singletons. This CDR3 has 16 amino acids. In germline, CDR1 is SGHVS, CDR2 FQNEAQ. The V end was cut by 2 bases, the J end by 6 bases, with 17 bases between. Material: memory CD8+ T cells sorted from blood. Sample subset: CD45RO+ cells pooled with CCR7-negative TemRA cells. The sequence was obtained from a man aged 30 to 39 in good health. The chain employs TRBV7-8 and TRBJ2-1; D gene ambiguous. Written as DNA, the CDR3 is TGTGCCAGCAGCTTACGTCTTCTGGGCCCCTCCAATGAGCAGTTCTTC. The encoded protein is CASSLRLLGPSNEQFF.